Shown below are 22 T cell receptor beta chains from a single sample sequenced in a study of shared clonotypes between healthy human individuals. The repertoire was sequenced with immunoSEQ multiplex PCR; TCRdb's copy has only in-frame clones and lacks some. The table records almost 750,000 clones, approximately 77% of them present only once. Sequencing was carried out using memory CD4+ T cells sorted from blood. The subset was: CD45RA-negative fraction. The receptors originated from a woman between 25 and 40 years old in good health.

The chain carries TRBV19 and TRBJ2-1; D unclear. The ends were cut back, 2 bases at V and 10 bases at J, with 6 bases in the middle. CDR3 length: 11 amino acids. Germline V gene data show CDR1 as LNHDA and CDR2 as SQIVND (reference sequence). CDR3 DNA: TGTGCCAGTAGTATAAAGGCGGAGCAGTTCTTC. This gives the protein CASSIKAEQFF.

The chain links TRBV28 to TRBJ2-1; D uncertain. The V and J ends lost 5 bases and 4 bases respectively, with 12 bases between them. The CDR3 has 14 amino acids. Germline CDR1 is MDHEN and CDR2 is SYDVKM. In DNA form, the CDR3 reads TGTGCCAGCAGTACCCGGAGTTGGTACAATGAGCAGTTCTTC. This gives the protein CASSTRSWYNEQFF.

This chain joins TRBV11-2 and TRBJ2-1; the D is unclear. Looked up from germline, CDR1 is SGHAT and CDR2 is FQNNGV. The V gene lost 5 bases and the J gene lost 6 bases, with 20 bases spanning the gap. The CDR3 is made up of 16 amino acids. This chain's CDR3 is CASSPPGLTGVNEQFF. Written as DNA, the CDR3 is TGTGCCAGCAGCCCTCCAGGCCTGACCGGAGTCAATGAGCAGTTCTTC. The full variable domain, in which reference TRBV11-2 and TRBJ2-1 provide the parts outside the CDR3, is EAGVAQSPRYKIIEKRQSVAFWCNPISGHATLYWYQQILGQGPKLLIQFQNNGVVDDSQLPKDRFSAERLKGVDSTLKIQPAKLEDSAVYLCASSPPGLTGVNEQFFGPGTRLTVL.

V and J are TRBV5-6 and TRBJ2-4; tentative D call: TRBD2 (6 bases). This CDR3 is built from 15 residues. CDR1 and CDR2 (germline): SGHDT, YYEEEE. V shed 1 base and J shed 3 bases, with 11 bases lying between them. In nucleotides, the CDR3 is TGTGCCAGCAGCTTGAAACTAGCTGGCAAAAACATTCAGTACTTC. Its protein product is CASSLKLAGKNIQYF.

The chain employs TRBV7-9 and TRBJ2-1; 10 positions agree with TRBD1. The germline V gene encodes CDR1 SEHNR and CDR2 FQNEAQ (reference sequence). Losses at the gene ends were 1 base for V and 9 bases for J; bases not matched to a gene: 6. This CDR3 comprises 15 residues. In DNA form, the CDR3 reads TGTGCCAGCAGCTTAGGGACAGGGGGGTTGAGTGAGCAGTTCTTC. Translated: CASSLGTGGLSEQFF.

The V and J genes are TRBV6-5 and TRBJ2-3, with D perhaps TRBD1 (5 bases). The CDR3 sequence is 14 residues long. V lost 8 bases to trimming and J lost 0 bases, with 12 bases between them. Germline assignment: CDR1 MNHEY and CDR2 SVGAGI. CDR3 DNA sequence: TGTGCCAGCTCCTCGACAGCTAGCACAGATACGCAGTATTTT. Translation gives CASSSTASTDTQYF.

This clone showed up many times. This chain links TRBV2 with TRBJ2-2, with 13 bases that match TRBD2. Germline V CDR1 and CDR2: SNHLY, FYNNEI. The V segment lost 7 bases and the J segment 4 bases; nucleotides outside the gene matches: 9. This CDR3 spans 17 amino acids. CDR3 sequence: CASTPLAGGPSTGELFF. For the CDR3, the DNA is TGTGCCAGCACCCCACTAGCGGGAGGGCCCAGCACCGGGGAGCTGTTTTTT.

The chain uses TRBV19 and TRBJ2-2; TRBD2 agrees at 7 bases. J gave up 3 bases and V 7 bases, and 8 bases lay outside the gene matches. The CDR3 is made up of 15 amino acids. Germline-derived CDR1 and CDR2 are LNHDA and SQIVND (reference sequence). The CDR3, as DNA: TGTGCCAGTACTCGGGAGGCGACTTACACCGGGGAGCTGTTTTTT. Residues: CASTREATYTGELFF.

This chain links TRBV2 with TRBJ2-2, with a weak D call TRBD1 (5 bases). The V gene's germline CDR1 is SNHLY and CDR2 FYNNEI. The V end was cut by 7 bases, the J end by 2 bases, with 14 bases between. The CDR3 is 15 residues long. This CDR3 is CASNSQGLNTGELFF. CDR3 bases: TGTGCCAGCAACAGCCAGGGCCTCAACACCGGGGAGCTGTTTTTT. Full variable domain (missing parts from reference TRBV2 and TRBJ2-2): EPEVTQTPSHQVTQMGQEVILRCVPISNHLYFYWYRQILGQKVEFLVSFYNNEISEKSEIFDDQFSVERPDGSNFTLKIRSTKLEDSAMYFCASNSQGLNTGELFFGEGSRLTVL.

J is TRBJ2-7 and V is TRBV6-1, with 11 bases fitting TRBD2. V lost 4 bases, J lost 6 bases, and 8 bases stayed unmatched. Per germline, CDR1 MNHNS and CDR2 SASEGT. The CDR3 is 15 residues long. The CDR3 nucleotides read TGTGCCAGCAGTGCAAAGACTAGCGGGACAATCGAGCAGTACTTC. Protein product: CASSAKTSGTIEQYF.

The CDR3 loop reads CASSRQSDRVRETQYF. The CDR3 DNA reads TGTGCCAGCAGCCGCCAATCGGACAGGGTCCGGGAGACCCAGTACTTC. The rearrangement joins TRBV9 to TRBJ2-5; TRBD1 agrees at 8 bases. This CDR3 contains 16 residues. Germline-derived CDR1 and CDR2 are SGDLS and YYNGEE. Trimming cost V 4 bases and J 5 bases; bases outside gene matches: 13. The full variable domain, in which reference TRBV9 and TRBJ2-5 provide the parts outside the CDR3, is DSGVTQTPKHLITATGQRVTLRCSPRSGDLSVYWYQQSLDQGLQFLIQYYNGEERAKGNILERFSAQQFPDLHSELNLSSLELGDSALYFCASSRQSDRVRETQYFGPGTRLLVL.

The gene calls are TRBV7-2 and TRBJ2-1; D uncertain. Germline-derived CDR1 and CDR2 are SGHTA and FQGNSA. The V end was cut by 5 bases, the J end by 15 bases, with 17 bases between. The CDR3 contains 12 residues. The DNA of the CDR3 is TGTGCCAGCAGCCAACAACCCCCGACCTGGTTCTTC. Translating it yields CASSQQPPTWFF.

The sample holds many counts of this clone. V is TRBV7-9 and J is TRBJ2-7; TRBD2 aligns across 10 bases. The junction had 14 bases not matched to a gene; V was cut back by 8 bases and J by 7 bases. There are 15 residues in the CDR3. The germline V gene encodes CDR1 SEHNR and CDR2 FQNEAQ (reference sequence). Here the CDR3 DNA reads TGTGCCAGCGCAAAAGGGGGACTAGCGAATCGGGAGCAGTACTTC. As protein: CASAKGGLANREQYF.

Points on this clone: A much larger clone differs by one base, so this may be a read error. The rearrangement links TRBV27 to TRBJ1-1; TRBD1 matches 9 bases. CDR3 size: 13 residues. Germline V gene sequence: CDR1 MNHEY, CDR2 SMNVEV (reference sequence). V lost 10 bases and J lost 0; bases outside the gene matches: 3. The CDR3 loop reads CAIGTGMNTEAFF. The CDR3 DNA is TGTGCCATCGGGACAGGGATGAACACTGAAGCTTTCTTT.

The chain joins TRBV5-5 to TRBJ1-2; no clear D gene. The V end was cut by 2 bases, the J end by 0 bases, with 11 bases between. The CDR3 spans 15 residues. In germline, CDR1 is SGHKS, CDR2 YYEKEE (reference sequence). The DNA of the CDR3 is TGTGCCAGCAGCTTCGTCGGTACAGCTAACTATGGCTACACCTTC. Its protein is CASSFVGTANYGYTF.

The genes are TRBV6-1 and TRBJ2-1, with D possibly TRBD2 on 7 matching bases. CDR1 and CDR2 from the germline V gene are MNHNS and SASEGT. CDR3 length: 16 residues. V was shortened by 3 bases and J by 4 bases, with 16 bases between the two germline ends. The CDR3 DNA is TGTGCCAGCAGTGACACAGGGTCCGGGGGGTACAATGAGCAGTTCTTC. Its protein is CASSDTGSGGYNEQFF.

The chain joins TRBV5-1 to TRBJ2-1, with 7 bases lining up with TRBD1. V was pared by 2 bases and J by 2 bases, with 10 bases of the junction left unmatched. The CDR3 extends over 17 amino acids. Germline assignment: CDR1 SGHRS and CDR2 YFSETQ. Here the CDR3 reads CASSFFAGTAAYNEQFF. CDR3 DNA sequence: TGCGCCAGCAGCTTCTTTGCCGGGACAGCGGCCTACAATGAGCAGTTCTTC.

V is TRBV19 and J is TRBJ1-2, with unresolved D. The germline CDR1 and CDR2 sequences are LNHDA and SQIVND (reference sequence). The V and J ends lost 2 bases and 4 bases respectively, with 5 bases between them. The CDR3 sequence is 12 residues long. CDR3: CASSISSYGYTF. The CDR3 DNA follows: TGTGCCAGTAGTATAAGCAGCTATGGCTACACCTTC.

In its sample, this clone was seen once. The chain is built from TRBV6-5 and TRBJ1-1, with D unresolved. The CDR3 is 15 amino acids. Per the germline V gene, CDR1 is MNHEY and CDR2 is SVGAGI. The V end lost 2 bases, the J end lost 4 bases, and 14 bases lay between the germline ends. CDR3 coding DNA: TGTGCCAGCAGTTACCTAGGACTGGGTGTCACTGAAGCTTTCTTT. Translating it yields CASSYLGLGVTEAFF.

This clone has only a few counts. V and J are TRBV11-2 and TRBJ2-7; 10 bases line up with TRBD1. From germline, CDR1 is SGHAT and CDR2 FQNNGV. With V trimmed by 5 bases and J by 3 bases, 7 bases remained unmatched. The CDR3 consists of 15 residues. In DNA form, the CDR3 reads TGTGCCAGCAGCCCCGGGACAGGGGAAGGCTACGAGCAGTACTTC. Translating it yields CASSPGTGEGYEQYF.

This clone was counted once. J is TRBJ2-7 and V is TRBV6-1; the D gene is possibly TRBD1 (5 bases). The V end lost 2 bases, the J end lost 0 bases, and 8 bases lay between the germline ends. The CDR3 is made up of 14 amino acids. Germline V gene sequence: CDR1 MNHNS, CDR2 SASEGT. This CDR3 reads CASSEWQGSYEQYF. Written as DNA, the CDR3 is TGTGCCAGCAGTGAATGGCAGGGCTCCTACGAGCAGTACTTC.

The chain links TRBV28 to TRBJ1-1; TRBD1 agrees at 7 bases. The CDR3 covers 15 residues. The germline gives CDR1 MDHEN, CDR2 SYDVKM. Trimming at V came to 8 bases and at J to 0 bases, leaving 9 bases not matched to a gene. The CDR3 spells CASSGGGGVNTEAFF. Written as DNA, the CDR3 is TGTGCCAGCTCCGGAGGGGGCGGAGTGAACACTGAAGCTTTCTTT.